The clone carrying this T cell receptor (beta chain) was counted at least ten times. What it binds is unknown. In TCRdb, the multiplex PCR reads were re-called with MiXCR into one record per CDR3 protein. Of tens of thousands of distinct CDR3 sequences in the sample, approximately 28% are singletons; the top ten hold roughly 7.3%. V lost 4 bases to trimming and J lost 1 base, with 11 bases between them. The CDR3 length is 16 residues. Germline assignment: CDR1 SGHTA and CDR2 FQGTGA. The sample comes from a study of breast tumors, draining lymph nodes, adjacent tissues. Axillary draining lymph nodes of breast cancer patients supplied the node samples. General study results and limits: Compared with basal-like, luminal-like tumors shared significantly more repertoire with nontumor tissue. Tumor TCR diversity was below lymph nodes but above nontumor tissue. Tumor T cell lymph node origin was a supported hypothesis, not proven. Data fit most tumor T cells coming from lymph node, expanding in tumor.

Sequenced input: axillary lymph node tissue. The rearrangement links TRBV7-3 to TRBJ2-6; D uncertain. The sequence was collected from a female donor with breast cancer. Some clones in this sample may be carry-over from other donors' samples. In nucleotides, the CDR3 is TGTGCCAGCAGCTCAGGACGGGTATCTGGGGCCAACGTCCTGACTTTC. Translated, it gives CASSSGRVSGANVLTF.